This TCR beta chain was observed in a study of regulatory T cells in long-lasting Graves disease. CDR3-region Arm-PCR and iRepertoire HTBI primers produced the TCR beta libraries. Each CDR3 protein gets one entry after TCRdb re-called the multiplex PCR reads with MiXCR. Among about 450,000 distinct CDR3 sequences, over 15% were seen once, and the ten largest hold approximately 11%. The germline gives CDR1 DFQATT, CDR2 SNEGSKA (reference sequence). V trimming: 1 base; J trimming: 4 bases; junction bases outside the gene matches: 3. The CDR3 is made up of 13 amino acids. This clonotype was found many times. Its matching antigen is unknown. Study results and limitations: Persistent Graves' patients showed reduced TCR diversity versus newly diagnosed patients.

Documented time point: newly diagnosed GD, antithyroid drugs for less than 3 months. From PBMCs, RNA was extracted and then used to make the TCR library. In addition, the sample was reused for a study of T cells in Graves' hyperthyroidism and ophthalmopathy. As that study records: In blood, most of the thyroid clonotypes expanded above 0.001 were also present.

Sequencing was performed on peripheral blood mononuclear cells (PBMCs), taken at new diagnosis, from a patient treated with antithyroid drugs. The clonotype was recovered from a woman under 40 with Graves disease. The gene calls are TRBV20-1 and TRBJ2-5, with 7 nucleotides matching TRBD2. The CDR3 spells CSARVAGSETQYF. The CDR3 nucleotides are TGCAGTGCTAGAGTAGCGGGTTCAGAGACCCAGTACTTC.